This T cell receptor (beta chain) was identified during a study of identifying expanded T cells in peripheral blood. Overall study findings and caveats: Variance in clone template counts between approximately two-week samples significantly increased with total template count across all healthy donors.

Notes on this clone: Its antigen is undetermined.

The CDR3 contains 14 residues. V lost 4 bases to trimming and J lost 3 bases; unmatched junction nucleotides: 0. Per germline, CDR1 SGHTA and CDR2 FQGNSA. The assay was immunoSEQ multiplex PCR, and TCRdb's table has in-frame clones only and misses some. The data contain approximately 120,000 clones, around 90% of them seen just once; the ten biggest clones take up around 8.3%. During the collection period, no donor immune events like infections were recorded. The chain carries TRBV7-2 and TRBJ1-4, with 9 bases matching TRBD1. Sequencing used blood. This receptor was identified in a person aged 18-70 years in good health. DNA of the CDR3: TGTGCCAGCAGCTGGGACAGGGCTAATGAAAAACTGTTTTTT. This gives the protein CASSWDRANEKLFF.